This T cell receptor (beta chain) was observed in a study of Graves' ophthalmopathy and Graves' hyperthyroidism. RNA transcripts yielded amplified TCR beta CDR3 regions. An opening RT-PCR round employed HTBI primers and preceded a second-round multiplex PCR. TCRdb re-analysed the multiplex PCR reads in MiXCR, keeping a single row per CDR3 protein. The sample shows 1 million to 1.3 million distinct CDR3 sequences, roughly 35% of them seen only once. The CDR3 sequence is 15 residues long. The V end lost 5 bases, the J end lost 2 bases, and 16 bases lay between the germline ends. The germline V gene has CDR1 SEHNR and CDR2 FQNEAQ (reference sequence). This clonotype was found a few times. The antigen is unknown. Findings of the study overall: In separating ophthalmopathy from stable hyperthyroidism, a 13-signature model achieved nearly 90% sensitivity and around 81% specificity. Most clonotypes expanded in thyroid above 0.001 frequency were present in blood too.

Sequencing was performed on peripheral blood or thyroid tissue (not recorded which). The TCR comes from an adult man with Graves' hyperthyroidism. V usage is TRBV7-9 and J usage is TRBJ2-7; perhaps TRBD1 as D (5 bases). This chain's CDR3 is CASSLSTATTYEQYF. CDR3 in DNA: TGTGCCAGCAGCCTGTCGACAGCAACGACCTACGAGCAGTACTTC.